Listed below are T cell receptor beta chains from one sample, sequenced in a study of identical twins. TCRdb re-derived calls from the 5' RACE reads in MiXCR, one entry per CDR3 protein. Of 300,000 to 400,000 distinct CDR3 sequences in the sample, 12% were seen once. This same sample was also part of a study on yellow fever vaccine responses in identical twins.

Material: CD8+ T cells sorted from blood. Source of these receptors: a woman aged 18 to 35 in good health. Both conserved end residues are part of each CDR3. D genes are given only for firm matches. Clone size, where shown, is once, few, many, or a class for clones that have expanded.

TRBV2,TRBJ2-1,-,-,TGTGCCAGCACGAACGCGGGAAGCTCCTACAATGAGCAGTTCTTC,CASTNAGSSYNEQFF
TRBV7-9,TRBJ2-1,TRBD1,-,TGTGCCAGCAGTATTGCTCGGACAGGGTACAATGAGCAGTTCTTC,CASSIARTGYNEQFF
TRBV27,TRBJ2-3,-,few,TGTGCCAGCAGTTTAAGCGCTCCCACAGATACGCAGTATTTT,CASSLSAPTDTQYF
TRBV7-9,TRBJ2-3,-,few,TGTGCCAGCAGCGGCGTGGTATTGTCAGATACGCAGTATTTT,CASSGVVLSDTQYF
TRBV12-3/TRBV12-4,TRBJ2-1,-,few,TGTGCCAGCAGTTTAGGGGCAGGCTGGGACAATGAGCAGTTCTTC,CASSLGAGWDNEQFF
TRBV7-8,TRBJ1-5,-,few,TGTGCCAGCAGCTTAGGGTGGTCCACAGGGCAACCCCAGCATTTT,CASSLGWSTGQPQHF
TRBV28,TRBJ2-7,TRBD2,-,TGTGCCAGCAGTTCTAGCGGGAGGGGGGACGAGCAGTACTTC,CASSSSGRGDEQYF
TRBV12-3/TRBV12-4,TRBJ2-1,TRBD2,-,TGTGCCAGCAGCGTTAGCGGGAGGGCAAACAATGAGCAGTTCTTC,CASSVSGRANNEQFF
TRBV27,TRBJ2-7,-,-,TGTGCCAGCAGTAGAACAATCTTCTACGAGCAGTACTTC,CASSRTIFYEQYF
TRBV7-6,TRBJ2-3,-,few,TGTGCCAGCAGCCAAGGGGCGGGGCGCACAGATACGCAGTATTTT,CASSQGAGRTDTQYF
TRBV7-9,TRBJ2-5,TRBD2,few,TGTGCCAGCACCCCTATTAGCGGGGGGTTTCAAGAGACCCAGTACTTC,CASTPISGGFQETQYF
TRBV28,TRBJ2-5,TRBD1,-,TGTGCCAGCGAGAGACAGGGGGCTTGGGAGACCCAGTACTTC,CASERQGAWETQYF
TRBV6-9,TRBJ2-1,TRBD2,few,TGTGCCAGCAGTCCAACATTTACAAGGACTAGGACTAGCGGGTTTGGGAGCTCCTACAATGAGCAGTTCTTC,CASSPTFTRTRTSGFGSSYNEQFF
TRBV9,TRBJ2-3,-,-,TGTGCCAGCAACGTCGGGGGGCCCACAGATACGCAGTATTTT,CASNVGGPTDTQYF
TRBV2,TRBJ2-3,-,few,TGTGCCAGCAGTGAGGGGGTGGCGTTCCCCCCCCATTTGTATTTT,CASSEGVAFPPHLYF
TRBV20-1,TRBJ2-1,-,-,TGCAGTGCTAGTGACCACCTAGACACCGCAACATACAATGAGCAGTTCTTC,CSASDHLDTATYNEQFF
TRBV13,TRBJ2-1,TRBD2,-,TGTGCCAGCAGCTTAGGGACTTTCGGGAGGGCCGGTCATGAGCAGTTCTTC,CASSLGTFGRAGHEQFF
TRBV27,TRBJ2-7,-,few,TGTGCCAGCTACGCACAAATTGGGGGCCGGTACGAGCAGTACTTC,CASYAQIGGRYEQYF
TRBV9,TRBJ2-3,TRBD2,few,TGTGCCAGCAGCGTAGATGGGCTAGCGGGAGAATGGTTCACGGATACGCAGTATTTT,CASSVDGLAGEWFTDTQYF
TRBV5-1,TRBJ2-7,-,few,TGCGCCAGCAGCCCGGGGGTCGGGGCCTACGAGCAGTACTTC,CASSPGVGAYEQYF
TRBV20-1,TRBJ1-1,-,-,TGCAGTGCTAGCGACCAGGGTGGTGGTGAAGCTTTCTTT,CSASDQGGGEAFF
TRBV6-1,TRBJ2-5,-,few,TGTGCCAGCAGTAATCTAGGACCTTACGAGACCCAGTACTTC,CASSNLGPYETQYF
TRBV7-9,TRBJ1-2,-,few,TGTGCCAGCAGCTTATCCGAGGGCTATGGCTACACCTTC,CASSLSEGYGYTF
TRBV12-3/TRBV12-4,TRBJ2-3,-,many,TGTGCCAGCAGTTTCGGAGAAGGGTCAGATACGCAGTATTTT,CASSFGEGSDTQYF
TRBV12-3/TRBV12-4,TRBJ2-3,-,many,TGTGCCAGCAGCCTGGGGTGGGATACGCAGTATTTT,CASSLGWDTQYF
TRBV5-1,TRBJ1-1,-,-,TGCGCCAGCAGCGACCCGGGCTGGGAGACTGAAGCTTTCTTT,CASSDPGWETEAFF
TRBV24-1,TRBJ2-3,-,-,TGTGCCACCACCGACAGTAAAAACACAGATACGCAGTATTTT,CATTDSKNTDTQYF
TRBV5-6,TRBJ1-2,-,-,TGTGCCAGCAGCTCTGGATGGGATTACACCTTC,CASSSGWDYTF
TRBV4-1,TRBJ2-1,TRBD2,-,TGCGCCACCTCACTAGCGGGAGCGTCCTACAATGAGCAGTTCTTC,CATSLAGASYNEQFF
TRBV14,TRBJ1-5,-,-,TGTGCCAGCAGCCAAGGGGGCTATCAGCCCCAGCATTTT,CASSQGGYQPQHF